These 20 T cell receptor beta chains share one sample of origin, sequenced in a study of T-cell reconstitution after alpha-beta-depleted transplantation in children (dated by TCRdb to about 2016). In light of the paper, this sample's treatment or condition label describes: allogeneic hematopoietic cell transplantation with graft depleted of TCRalphabeta T cells and CD19 B cells. Antigens of these TCRs are unknown. The library relied on PCR. Instrument on record: Illumina HiSeq 2500. To normalize quantification of the TCRbeta repertoire, the TCR libraries were built with molecular barcoding that relied on unique molecular identifiers. TCRdb reprocessing: public reads trimmed at Q25 with fastp, clones called with MiXCR, in-frame beta chains kept. Duplicate CDR3 protein sequences are folded into a single record with the most common DNA and genes. For this sample the table gives around 270,000 distinct CDR3 sequences, of which just over 7.5% were detected only once. Around 9.8% of the sample rests with the top ten.

Results the study describes overall, beyond this receptor: Over subsequent months, a decline in hyperexpanded clone frequencies was noted, and after one year, T-cell counts and TCRbeta diversity were mostly ascribed to newly produced T cells.

The material sequenced was peripheral blood, taken 360 days after TCRalphabeta/CD19-depleted stem cell transplant. The receptors were sampled from a female patient aged 2 to 10 who had a stem cell transplant for Fanconi anemia, so the T cells may come from the graft donor.

This clonotype was seen ten or more times. V usage is TRBV11-2 and J usage is TRBJ2-7; D uncertain. CDR3 length: 14 amino acids. Germline V gives CDR1 SGHAT, CDR2 FQNNGV. V was pared by 3 bases and J by 0 bases, with 9 bases between. DNA for the CDR3: TGTGCCAGCAGCTTCCCACTCCTCTCCTACGAGCAGTACTTC. Translating gives CASSFPLLSYEQYF. The full variable domain, completed using reference TRBV11-2 and TRBJ2-7, is EAGVAQSPRYKIIEKRQSVAFWCNPISGHATLYWYQQILGQGPKLLIQFQNNGVVDDSQLPKDRFSAERLKGVDSTLKIQPAKLEDSAVYLCASSFPLLSYEQYFGPGTRLTVT.

There are a few counts of this clonotype. The chain links TRBV5-1 to TRBJ1-2, with 9 bases lining up with TRBD1. Unmatched junction bases numbered 15, after V lost 2 bases and J lost 7 bases. This CDR3 comprises 17 residues. CDR1 is SGHRS, CDR2 YFSETQ, per germline. Here the CDR3 DNA reads TGCGCCAGCAGCTTCACGGGACAGGGTACTTCCCCGGGTGGCTACACCTTC. It encodes CASSFTGQGTSPGGYTF.

This clonotype was seen repeatedly, ten times or more. The chain employs TRBV5-1 and TRBJ1-1, with 10 bases lining up with TRBD1. V lost 3 bases and J lost 6; bases outside the gene matches: 8. Germline V CDR1 and CDR2: SGHRS, YFSETQ. This CDR3 region has 15 residues. CDR3 sequence reads: CASSSNGQGDAEAFF. CDR3 DNA sequence: TGCGCCAGCAGCTCAAATGGACAGGGGGACGCTGAAGCTTTCTTT.

This clonotype was found a few times. CDR3 residues: CATSSGLGPAGEGYTF. CDR3 in DNA: TGTGCCACCAGCAGTGGACTTGGACCCGCCGGGGAAGGCTACACCTTC. This chain links TRBV15 with TRBJ1-2, with D unresolved. CDR1 is LNHNV, CDR2 YYDKDF, per germline (reference sequence). V shed 3 bases and J shed 8 bases, with 22 bases lying between them. CDR3 length equals 16 residues.

This clonotype occurred many times. The chain couples TRBV12-5 to TRBJ2-3; no reliable D call. Trimming left V 7 bases short and J 4 bases short, with 9 bases between. This CDR3 is 12 amino acids long. Germline V gene lookup returns CDR1 LGHNT and CDR2 FRNRAP. The CDR3 reads CASVDQADTQYF. CDR3 nucleotides: TGTGCTAGTGTCGACCAAGCAGATACGCAGTATTTT. The full variable domain, its missing parts supplied by reference TRBV12-5 and TRBJ2-3, is DARVTQTPRHKVTEMGQEVTMRCQPILGHNTVFWYRQTMMQGLELLAYFRNRAPLDDSGMPKDRFSAEMPDATLATLKIQPSEPRDSAVYFCASVDQADTQYFGPGTRLTVL.

This clonotype showed up many times. The CDR3 DNA reads as TGCAGCGTTGGGGACAGGGGGTTTGTTTTCTTT. It translates to CSVGDRGFVFF. The chain employs TRBV29-1 and TRBJ1-1, with 11 nucleotides matching TRBD1. This CDR3 spans 11 amino acids. The ends lost 4 bases at V and 13 bases at J; junction bases unmatched: 5. CDR1 and CDR2 (germline): SQVTM, ANQGSEA.

The V gene is TRBV20-1, the J gene TRBJ2-3, with 11 bases lining up with TRBD2. From germline, CDR1 is DFQATT and CDR2 SNEGSKA (reference sequence). V gave up 3 bases and J gave up 0 bases; unmatched junction bases: 2. The CDR3 loop spans 15 amino acids. The CDR3 sequence: CSASRLAGSTDTQYF. CDR3 coding DNA: TGCAGTGCTAGCCGACTAGCGGGGAGCACAGATACGCAGTATTTT.

This clonotype came up many times. V usage is TRBV7-9 and J usage is TRBJ1-2; no clear D gene. Germline CDR1 reads SEHNR; CDR2 reads FQNEAQ (reference sequence). CDR3 length: 15 amino acids. V gave up 5 bases and J gave up 5 bases, with 18 bases separating them. In nucleotides, the CDR3 is TGTGCCAGCAGCCTTTACGTACAGCAGAATTATGGCTACACCTTC. Translating gives CASSLYVQQNYGYTF.

V usage is TRBV2 and J usage is TRBJ1-6; a possible D gene is TRBD1 (5 bases). Germline CDR1 is SNHLY and CDR2 is FYNNEI. CDR3 length equals 13 residues. The V gene lost 8 bases and the J gene lost 6 bases, with 11 bases spanning the gap. In DNA form, the CDR3 reads TGTGCCAGCGCGAGGGACTCTAATTCACCCCTCCACTTT. This translates into CASARDSNSPLHF.

A few counts support this clonotype. J is TRBJ2-7 and V is TRBV23-1; tentatively, D is TRBD1 (6 bases). TRBV23-1 is identified as an open reading frame with a role that is uncertain. The CDR3 totals 12 residues. Trimming cost V 8 bases and J 1 base, with 9 bases left between them. In DNA, the CDR3 is TGCGCCAGCCCCCAGGGGTCCTACGAGCAGTACTTC. Translated, it gives CASPQGSYEQYF.

This clonotype was detected many times. The chain links TRBV10-3 to TRBJ2-7; the match to TRBD1 covers 7 bases. This CDR3 has 15 residues. V shed 3 bases and J 2 bases; nucleotides not matched to a gene: 7. Germline V gives CDR1 ENHRY, CDR2 SYGVKD. The CDR3 DNA reads TGTGCCATCAGTGAACCGACAGGGTTGGCCTACGAGCAGTACTTC. Its protein is CAISEPTGLAYEQYF.

This clonotype came up a few times. This sequence joins TRBV25-1 and TRBJ1-1, with no clear D. The length of the CDR3 is 15 residues. Germline CDR1 reads MGHDK; CDR2 reads SYGVNS. Trimming removed 5 bases at V and 1 base at J, with 14 bases between. The CDR3 sequence: CASSPSTRRNTEAFF. CDR3 DNA: TGTGCCAGCAGTCCTTCTACGAGACGGAACACTGAAGCTTTCTTT.

This clonotype occurred many times. The CDR3 DNA is TGTGCCAGCAGGTGGCGGGGGGCGAGCACAGATACGCAGTATTTT. This encodes CASRWRGASTDTQYF. The V and J genes are TRBV5-8 and TRBJ2-3, with 8 positions matching TRBD2. This CDR3 has 15 residues. Losses at the gene ends were 5 bases for V and 0 bases for J; bases not matched to a gene: 5. CDR1 and CDR2 (germline): SGHTS, YDEGEE.

This clonotype was counted only a few times. V is TRBV28 and J is TRBJ1-4; D not resolved. This CDR3 has 14 residues. Germline values: CDR1 MDHEN, CDR2 SYDVKM. Trimming removed 3 bases at V and 4 bases at J, with 9 bases between. CDR3 amino acids: CASSFYGSNEKLFF. In DNA, the CDR3 is TGTGCCAGCAGTTTTTACGGTAGTAATGAAAAACTGTTTTTT.

This clonotype was seen at least ten times. CDR3 sequence (DNA): TGTGCCAGCAGCTTGTATTTGGTGGGCAATGAGCAGTTCTTC. This translates into CASSLYLVGNEQFF. The rearrangement links TRBV7-2 to TRBJ2-1; no firm D call. The CDR3 is 14 amino acids. The V and J ends lost 3 bases and 6 bases respectively, with 12 bases between them. The germline CDR1 and CDR2 sequences are SGHTA and FQGNSA.

This clonotype was observed at least ten times. The gene calls are TRBV29-1 and TRBJ2-1; 9 bases line up with TRBD1. Unmatched junction bases numbered 15, after V lost 7 bases and J lost 2 bases. Germline CDR1 and CDR2: SQVTM and ANQGSEA. The CDR3 spans 17 residues. The CDR3 reads CSAAKGWGTGPYNEQFF. The CDR3 DNA sequence: TGCAGCGCGGCCAAGGGTTGGGGGACAGGGCCCTACAATGAGCAGTTCTTC.

This clonotype was seen repeatedly, ten times or more. The chain combines TRBV9 with TRBJ2-1; TRBD2 aligns across 7 bases. Germline V gene lookup returns CDR1 SGDLS and CDR2 YYNGEE. V trimming: 3 bases; J trimming: 4 bases; junction bases outside the gene matches: 7. The CDR3 length is 15 residues. CDR3 nucleotides: TGTGCCAGCAGCGACGGACTAGTTCAATACAATGAGCAGTTCTTC. Translating gives CASSDGLVQYNEQFF.

This clonotype was found many times. The CDR3 bases are TGTGCCACCAGCCCGGGACTAGCGGGAGCAGATACGCAGTATTTT. Its protein is CATSPGLAGADTQYF. V usage is TRBV24-1 and J usage is TRBJ2-3, with 14 nucleotides matching TRBD2. Germline CDR1 KGHDR, CDR2 SFDVKD. The CDR3 consists of 15 residues. Trimming removed 7 bases from V and 4 bases from J; junction bases left unmatched: 3.

This clonotype was counted ten times or more. The rearrangement joins TRBV7-3 to TRBJ1-1; D is possibly TRBD1 (6 bases). The CDR3 contains 15 residues. Germline-derived CDR1 and CDR2 are SGHTA and FQGTGA. The germline V and J ends were trimmed by 5 bases and 5 bases, with 18 bases remaining between them. The chain's CDR3 is CASSPERQVFTEAFF. The DNA for the CDR3 is TGTGCCAGCAGCCCGGAAAGACAGGTTTTTACTGAAGCTTTCTTT. Based on the CDR3 plus reference TRBV7-3 and TRBJ1-1, the full variable domain is GAGVSQTPSNKVTEKGKYVELRCDPISGHTALYWYRQSLGQGPEFLIYFQGTGAADDSGLPNDRFFAVRPEGSVSTLKIQRTERGDSAVYLCASSPERQVFTEAFFGQGTRLTVV.

This clonotype was observed at least ten times. The chain recombines TRBV20-1 with TRBJ2-2; 10 bases map to TRBD2. Germline CDR1 is DFQATT and CDR2 is SNEGSKA (reference sequence). Unmatched junction bases numbered 4, after V lost 0 bases and J lost 3 bases. The CDR3 loop spans 16 amino acids. The CDR3 sequence: CSARDRLAGDTGELFF. The CDR3, as DNA: TGCAGTGCTAGAGATCGGCTAGCGGGGGACACCGGGGAGCTGTTTTTT.